This T cell receptor beta chain came from a study of cytomegalovirus exposure and HLA in healthy donors. Clones were sequenced by immunoSEQ multiplex PCR, and TCRdb holds only the in-frame ones, with some missing. This table holds 150,000 to 200,000 clones, roughly 85% found once. Germline values: CDR1 SNHLY, CDR2 FYNNEI. V lost 4 bases to trimming and J lost 8 bases; unmatched junction nucleotides: 10. This CDR3 is 14 amino acids long. Findings and caveats of the study: The study put 150 to 200 TCR beta chains on its list as cytomegalovirus-associated.

As regards this clone: As yet, its antigen is unknown.

This sequence was found in a man between 18 and 35 years old in good health and CMV-seropositive. The V call is TRBV2, the J call TRBJ1-2; 7 positions agree with TRBD1. Material: PBMCs. The CDR3 region has the DNA TGTGCCAGCAGTGTTGACAGGGACGGTGGGGGCTACACCTTC. It codes for CASSVDRDGGGYTF.